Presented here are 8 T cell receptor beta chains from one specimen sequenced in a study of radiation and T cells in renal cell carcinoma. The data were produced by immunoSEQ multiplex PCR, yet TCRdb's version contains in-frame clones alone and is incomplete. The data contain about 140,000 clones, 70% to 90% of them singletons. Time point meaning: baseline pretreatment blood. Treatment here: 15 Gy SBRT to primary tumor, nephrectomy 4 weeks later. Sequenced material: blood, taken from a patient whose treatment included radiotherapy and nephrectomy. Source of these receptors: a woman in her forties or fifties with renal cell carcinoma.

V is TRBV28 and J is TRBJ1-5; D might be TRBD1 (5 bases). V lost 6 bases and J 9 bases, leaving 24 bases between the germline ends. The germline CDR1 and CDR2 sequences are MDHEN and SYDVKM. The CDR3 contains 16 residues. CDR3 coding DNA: TGTGCCAGCAGATGGGCCTCCGGGGGTGGAGGCCGGCCCCAGCATTTT. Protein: CASRWASGGGGRPQHF.

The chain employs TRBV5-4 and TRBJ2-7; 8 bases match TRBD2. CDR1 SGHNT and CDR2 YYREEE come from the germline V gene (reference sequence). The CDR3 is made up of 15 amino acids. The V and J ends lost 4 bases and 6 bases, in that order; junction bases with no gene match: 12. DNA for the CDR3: TGTGCCAGCAGCCCTGCCAGCGGGAGACCCGCCGAGCAGTACTTC. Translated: CASSPASGRPAEQYF.

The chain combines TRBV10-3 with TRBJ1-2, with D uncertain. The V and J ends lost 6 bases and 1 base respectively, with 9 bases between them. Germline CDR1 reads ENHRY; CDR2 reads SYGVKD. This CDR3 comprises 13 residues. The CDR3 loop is CAISQNINYGYTF. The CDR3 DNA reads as TGTGCCATCAGCCAAAATATTAACTATGGCTACACCTTC.

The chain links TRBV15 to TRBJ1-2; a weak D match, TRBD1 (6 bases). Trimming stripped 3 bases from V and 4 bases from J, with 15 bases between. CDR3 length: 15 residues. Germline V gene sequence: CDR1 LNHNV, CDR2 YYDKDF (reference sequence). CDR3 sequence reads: CATSSVTQGTYGYTF. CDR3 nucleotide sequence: TGTGCCACCAGCAGTGTAACACAGGGAACCTATGGCTACACCTTC.

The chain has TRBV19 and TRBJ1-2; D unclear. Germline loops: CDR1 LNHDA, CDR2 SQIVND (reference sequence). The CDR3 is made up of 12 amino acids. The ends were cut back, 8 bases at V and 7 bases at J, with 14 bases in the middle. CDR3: CASSIRRFGYTF. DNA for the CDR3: TGTGCCAGTTCCATCCGTAGGTTTGGCTACACCTTC.

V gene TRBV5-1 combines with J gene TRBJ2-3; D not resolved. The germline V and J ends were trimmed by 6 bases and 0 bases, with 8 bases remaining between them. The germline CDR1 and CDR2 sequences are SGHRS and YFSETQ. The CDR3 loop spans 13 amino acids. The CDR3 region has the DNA TGCGCCAGCAATCAGCCTAGCACAGATACGCAGTATTTT. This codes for CASNQPSTDTQYF.

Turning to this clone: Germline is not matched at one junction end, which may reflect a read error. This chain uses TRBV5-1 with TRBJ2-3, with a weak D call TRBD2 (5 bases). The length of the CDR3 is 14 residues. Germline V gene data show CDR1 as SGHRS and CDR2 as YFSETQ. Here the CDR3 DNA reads TGCGCCAGCACCTTGGAGGCCTTAGCAGATACGCAGTATTTT. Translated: CASTLEALADTQYF.

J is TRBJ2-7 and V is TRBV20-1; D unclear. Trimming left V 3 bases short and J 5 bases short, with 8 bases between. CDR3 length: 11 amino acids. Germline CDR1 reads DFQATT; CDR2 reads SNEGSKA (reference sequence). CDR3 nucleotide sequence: TGCAGTGCTAGGTCCTTCCACGAGCAGTACTTC. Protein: CSARSFHEQYF.